The 30 T cell receptor beta chains below were found in one sample sequenced in a study of lung T cells in sarcoidosis with Löfgren's syndrome. TCRdb itself ran the reads through MiXCR, one entry per CDR3 protein. This sample has some 19,000 distinct CDR3 sequences, with approximately 22% found just once. Sequencing was done on a sample of CD4+ T cells from bronchoalveolar lavage. The receptors here all came from a human donor with sarcoidosis (Löfgren's syndrome or another form), or a control subject (not recorded which).

There are many counts of this clonotype. This chain links TRBV7-9 with TRBJ2-1; D gene uncertain. Germline CDR1 and CDR2: SEHNR and FQNEAQ (reference sequence). Deletions cut 2 bases from V and 2 bases from J, with 10 bases between. The CDR3 runs 15 residues. The CDR3 loop is CASSLYLATYNEQFF. CDR3 DNA sequence: TGTGCCAGCAGCTTATACCTGGCGACCTACAATGAGCAGTTCTTC.

This clonotype is deemed medium-sized (0.01 to 0.1%). CDR3 bases: TGTGCCAGCAGTTACCCCTGGACTACCCGGAACCAAGAGACCCAGTACTTC. As protein: CASSYPWTTRNQETQYF. The rearrangement uses TRBV6-2 or TRBV6-3 and TRBJ2-5; tentative D call: TRBD2 (6 bases). Germline V lookup: CDR1 MNHEY, CDR2 SVGEGT. The V end was cut by 2 bases, the J end by 0 bases, with 16 bases between. The CDR3 is made up of 17 amino acids.

Judged by abundance, this clonotype is medium-sized. Relative to the germline gene, one junction end is altered; a read error may explain this. This chain links TRBV27 with TRBJ1-6, with D hard to call. Per germline, CDR1 MNHEY and CDR2 SMNVEV (reference sequence). The CDR3 sequence is 9 residues long. CDR3 in DNA: TGCGCTGGGAATTCACCCCTCCACTTT. Protein: CAGNSPLHF.

A word on this clonotype: A single base separates this from a much larger clone, so it may be a read error. The final CDR3 position lacks the conserved phenylalanine or tryptophan, pointing to a likely read error. This rearrangement joins TRBV28 to TRBJ2-5; possibly TRBD2 for D (6 bases). The CDR3 spans 13 residues. Per the germline V gene, CDR1 is MDHEN and CDR2 is SYDVKM. Trimming removed 6 bases from V and 5 bases from J, with 13 bases in between. The CDR3 loop reads CASRLAVGETQYL. CDR3 bases: TGTGCCAGCAGATTAGCGGTAGGGGAGACCCAGTACCTC.

This clonotype was seen repeatedly, ten times or more. This chain links TRBV19 with TRBJ2-1, with a tentative D call TRBD2 (6 bases). The V gene's germline CDR1 is LNHDA and CDR2 SQIVND (reference sequence). The CDR3 consists of 14 residues. The V and J ends lost 6 bases and 0 bases respectively, with 9 bases between them. The CDR3, as DNA: TGTGCCAGTAGGCTAGCGAGCTCCTACAATGAGCAGTTCTTC. This sequence encodes CASRLASSYNEQFF.

Concerning this clonotype: A much larger clone differs by one base, so this may be a read error. This CDR3 is missing its conserved last phenylalanine or tryptophan, likely due to a read error. This chain joins TRBV12-3 or TRBV12-4 and TRBJ1-1; the D is unclear. The CDR3 loop spans 13 amino acids. V dropped 7 bases and J dropped 5 bases, with 14 bases sitting between them. The CDR3 region has the DNA TGTGCCAGCACCTCAGGAGGGAGGACTGAAGCTTTCATT. Translated: CASTSGGRTEAFI.

Details on this clonotype: A much larger clone sits a single nucleotide away, making a read error possible. The chain uses TRBV7-2 and TRBJ2-1, with 9 bases aligning to TRBD2. In germline, CDR1 is SGHTA, CDR2 FQGNSA. This CDR3 comprises 16 residues. The CDR3 nucleotides are TGTGCCGGCAGCCCACCCAGCGGGAGGTCCTACAATGAGCAGTTCTTC. The encoded protein is CAGSPPSGRSYNEQFF.

As concerns this clonotype: A much larger clone sits a single nucleotide away, making a read error possible. The chain is built from TRBV6-4 and TRBJ2-1, with TRBD2 identical over 10 bases. V gave up 10 bases and J gave up 5 bases; unmatched junction bases: 8. The CDR3 is 14 residues long. The V gene's germline CDR1 is MRHNA and CDR2 SNTAGT. CDR3 in DNA: TGTGCCATCAGGAAGCGGGAGGGAAACAATGAGCAGTTCTTC. It codes for CAIRKREGNNEQFF.

This clonotype came up many times. This sequence joins TRBV20-1 and TRBJ1-3; D is undetermined. Trimming cost V 5 bases and J 3 bases, with 17 bases left between them. Germline V gene lookup returns CDR1 DFQATT and CDR2 SNEGSKA (reference sequence). The CDR3 sequence is 15 residues long. DNA of the CDR3: TGCAGTGCTCCCTCCGCAGGAGCCTTTGGAAACACCATATATTTT. Its translation is CSAPSAGAFGNTIYF.

The sample holds many counts of this clonotype. The chain links TRBV27 to TRBJ2-1, with TRBD2 identical over 7 bases. The CDR3 sequence is 16 residues long. Per the germline V gene, CDR1 is MNHEY and CDR2 is SMNVEV (reference sequence). Losses at the gene ends were 2 bases for V and 3 bases for J; bases not matched to a gene: 7. In DNA, the CDR3 is TGTGCCAGCAGTTTAGGGCCAGCGGGAATCTACAATGAGCAGTTCTTC. Residues: CASSLGPAGIYNEQFF.

There are a few counts of this clonotype. The CDR3 is CASSVLGQGGGEAFF. Here the CDR3 DNA reads TGTGCCAGCAGTGTTCTCGGACAGGGGGGCGGTGAAGCTTTCTTT. This chain uses TRBV2 with TRBJ1-1; TRBD1 aligns across 10 bases. V gave up 4 bases and J gave up 7 bases; unmatched junction bases: 9. The CDR3 is made up of 15 amino acids. Germline assignment: CDR1 SNHLY and CDR2 FYNNEI.

In its sample, this clonotype ranks as medium-sized. This rearrangement joins TRBV6-6 to TRBJ2-7; perhaps TRBD2 as D (6 bases). CDR3 size: 15 residues. Per the germline V gene, CDR1 is MNHNY and CDR2 is SVGAGI (reference sequence). V dropped 2 bases and J dropped 0 bases, with 11 bases sitting between them. The CDR3 loop reads CASSYGLASSYEQYF. In DNA form, the CDR3 reads TGTGCCAGCAGTTACGGGCTAGCGAGCTCCTACGAGCAGTACTTC.

This clonotype was observed at least ten times. The rearrangement links TRBV15 to TRBJ2-1; TRBD1 agrees at 11 bases. Germline trimming cut 2 bases from V and 8 bases from J; bases unmatched to any gene: 17. The CDR3 covers 19 residues. Germline CDR1 LNHNV, CDR2 YYDKDF (reference sequence). Here the CDR3 reads CATSRQTFTGTGGLYEQFF. The CDR3 region has the DNA TGTGCCACCAGCAGACAAACGTTTACCGGGACAGGGGGTTTGTATGAGCAGTTCTTC.

In the case of this clonotype: A much larger clone is a single base away; this may be a read error. This rearrangement joins TRBV20-1 to TRBJ1-2, with D uncertain. The CDR3 is made up of 12 amino acids. From germline, CDR1 is DFQATT and CDR2 SNEGSKA (reference sequence). The CDR3 DNA is TGCAGTGCTCGAGGTCGGGCCTATGGCTGCACCTTC. This gives the protein CSARGRAYGCTF.

A few counts support this clonotype. This may arise from a read error, as a much more abundant clone is one base away. The rearrangement links TRBV20-1 to TRBJ1-1; D gene unclear. The CDR3 runs to 15 residues. Germline values: CDR1 DFQATT, CDR2 SNEGSKA (reference sequence). CDR3 nucleotide sequence: TGCAGTGCTGGAGATCTAAGGACCCAGAACACTGAAGCTTTCTTT. Translating gives CSAGDLRTQNTEAFF.

Comments on this clonotype: Germline and junction disagree at one end, which may indicate a read error. This sequence joins TRBV28 and TRBJ1-5; D call uncertain. Germline V gene sequence: CDR1 MDHEN, CDR2 SYDVKM. CDR3 length: 15 amino acids. CDR3 residues: CASGLARMGNQPQHF. Written as DNA, the CDR3 is TGTGCCAGCGGTTTAGCTCGGATGGGAAATCAGCCCCAGCATTTT.

The rearrangement links TRBV10-3 to TRBJ2-3, with a tentative D call TRBD1 (6 bases). Looked up from germline, CDR1 is ENHRY and CDR2 is SYGVKD. CDR3 size: 16 residues. With 7 bases removed from V and 2 bases from J, the gap between germline ends came to 19 bases. In DNA form, the CDR3 reads TGTGCCATCATTCTCTCTAACAGGGCCCTCACAGATACGCAGTATTTT. This codes for CAIILSNRALTDTQYF.

The table lists this clonotype with a count of one. With a much larger clone just one base away, this may be a read error. This sequence joins TRBV18 and TRBJ2-7; D possibly corresponds to TRBD1 (6 bases). V was cut by 4 bases and J by 7 bases, with 14 bases left in between. This CDR3 has 13 amino acids. CDR1 and CDR2 from the germline V gene are KGHSH and LQKENI. For the CDR3, the DNA is TGTGCCAGCTCACTAGACAGGTCAAGGGAGCAGTACTTC. Its translation: CASSLDRSREQYF.

This clonotype rates as medium-sized. The V gene is TRBV28, the J gene TRBJ2-5, with no clear D. In germline, CDR1 is MDHEN, CDR2 SYDVKM. With 5 bases removed from V and 8 bases from J, the gap between germline ends came to 12 bases. The CDR3 runs to 12 residues. CDR3: CASSRVFSTQYF. CDR3 sequence (DNA): TGTGCCAGCAGTAGAGTATTCAGTACCCAGTACTTC.

Regarding this clonotype: This may be a read error, as it is one base from a much larger clone. The chain has TRBV19 and TRBJ2-1, with D possibly being TRBD2 (6 bases). V dropped 4 bases and J dropped 9 bases, with 16 bases sitting between them. This CDR3 region has 14 residues. Germline CDR1 LNHDA, CDR2 SQIVND (reference sequence). CDR3 DNA: TGTGCCAGTAGTAGCGGGGCTAGCCACAGTGAGCAGTTCTTC. Protein sequence: CASSSGASHSEQFF.

The chain combines TRBV12-3 or TRBV12-4 with TRBJ2-7, with D uncertain. V gave up 3 bases and J gave up 0 bases, with 9 bases separating them. The CDR3 contains 14 residues. The CDR3 bases are TGTGCCAGCAGTTTCACATTATCCTCCTACGAGCAGTACTTC. Translating it yields CASSFTLSSYEQYF.

To note about this clonotype: This CDR3 fails to terminate in the conserved phenylalanine or tryptophan, so it likely reflects a read error. The chain recombines TRBV28 with TRBJ2-5; TRBD2 agrees at 7 bases. V shed 2 bases and J 4 bases; nucleotides not matched to a gene: 7. The CDR3 covers 15 residues. Germline values: CDR1 MDHEN, CDR2 SYDVKM. CDR3 nucleotides: TGTGCCAGCAGTTTAATTCTAGCGGCGCCAGAGACCCAGTACTCC. Its protein is CASSLILAAPETQYS.

By proportion, this clonotype is medium-sized. The chain has TRBV15 and TRBJ2-3; 7 nucleotides line up with TRBD2. The germline V gene has CDR1 LNHNV and CDR2 YYDKDF (reference sequence). This CDR3 region has 15 residues. V was clipped by 0 bases and J by 7 bases; unmatched bases: 7. CDR3 protein: CATSRDRGSRNTQYF. The CDR3 DNA reads TGTGCCACCAGCAGAGATCGCGGGAGTCGAAATACGCAGTATTTT.

Note on this clonotype: This could be a read error, since a much larger clone is one nucleotide away. The genes are TRBV28 and TRBJ1-2, with a tentative D call TRBD1 (5 bases). There are 12 residues in the CDR3. Germline V gene lookup returns CDR1 MDHEN and CDR2 SYDVKM. Written as DNA, the CDR3 is TGTGCCAACAGTTTTAGGGGATACGGCTACACCTTC. The encoded protein is CANSFRGYGYTF.

Points on this clonotype: A read error is possible here, since a much larger clone lies one base away. The chain combines TRBV4-2 with TRBJ1-2; no reliable D call. V dropped 4 bases and J dropped 3 bases, with 21 bases sitting between them. CDR1 and CDR2 from the germline V gene are LGHNA and YNFKEQ. The CDR3 sequence is 17 residues long. CDR3 bases: TGTGCCAGCAGCCCCTCGCCCAGAAACCGAGCTGACTATGGCTACACCTTC. This codes for CASSPSPRNRADYGYTF.

The table lists this clonotype with a few counts. A much larger clonotype is one base distant, so this may be a read error. The chain joins TRBV20-1 to TRBJ2-7; 8 nucleotides align to TRBD2. CDR1 is DFQATT, CDR2 SNEGSKA, per germline (reference sequence). The CDR3 runs 15 residues. J lost 7 bases, V lost 5 bases, and 16 bases had no gene match. The CDR3 protein is CSAGPPALADGEQYF. In nucleotides, the CDR3 is TGCAGTGCTGGGCCCCCCGCACTAGCGGACGGGGAGCAGTACTTC.

This clonotype was seen many times. This rearrangement joins TRBV5-4 to TRBJ2-1; 8 positions agree with TRBD2. The length of the CDR3 is 14 residues. The germline gives CDR1 SGHNT, CDR2 YYREEE (reference sequence). V was clipped by 4 bases and J by 3 bases; unmatched bases: 3. CDR3 sequence (DNA): TGTGCCAGCAGCATTGGGACTAGCTACAATGAGCAGTTCTTC. Protein product: CASSIGTSYNEQFF.

Remarks on this clonotype: An end of the junction does not agree with germline; a read error may underlie this. The chain is built from TRBV7-8 and TRBJ1-4; a possible D gene is TRBD1 (5 bases). The CDR3 length is 13 residues. CDR1 and CDR2 from the germline V gene are SGHVS and FQNEAQ. The CDR3 coding sequence is TGTGCCAGCAGCCGGGACCATGAAGAAAGACTGTTTTTT. Its protein is CASSRDHEERLFF.

A note on this clonotype: A read error is possible here, since a much larger clone lies one base away. This sequence joins TRBV28 and TRBJ2-5; tentatively, D is TRBD1 or TRBD2 (5 bases each). This CDR3 has 15 residues. CDR1 is MDHEN, CDR2 SYDVKM, per germline. Trimming took 4 bases from V and 1 from J, leaving 13 bases between them. CDR3 protein: CASSSLGRVQETQYF. DNA for the CDR3: TGTGCCAGCAGTTCTCTGGGACGGGTCCAAGAGACCCAGTACTTC.

Worth noting for this clonotype: This may come from a read error, since a much larger clone is one base off. The genes are TRBV20-1 and TRBJ2-1; TRBD2 matches 13 bases. This CDR3 spans 14 amino acids. Germline V CDR1 and CDR2: DFQATT, SNEGSKA (reference sequence). The CDR3 region has the DNA TGCAGTGCTAGGCCGGGACTAGCGGGAAATGAGCGGTTCTTC. This encodes CSARPGLAGNERFF.